Given below is one T cell receptor beta chain in context. The data derive from a study of early T cells in non-severe SARS-CoV-2 infection. Germline V gene sequence: CDR1 SGHRS, CDR2 YFSETQ. The V gene lost 4 bases and the J gene lost 6 bases, with 17 bases spanning the gap. The CDR3 length is 14 residues. From the 5' RACE reads, TCRdb called clonotypes with MiXCR, one entry per CDR3 protein. The sample gives 50,000 or so distinct CDR3 sequences, approximately 5.6% of which show up once; 4.5% is in the top ten. The J gene is TRBJ2-7, the V gene TRBV5-1, with D possibly being TRBD1 (6 bases). This clonotype was obtained from an adult who was a healthcare worker with PCR-confirmed SARS-CoV-2 infection or an uninfected control (not recorded which). Sequenced: whole blood. CDR3 loop: CASSLTGSAGEQYF. The DNA for the CDR3 is TGCGCCAGCAGCCTTACAGGGTCCGCGGGCGAGCAGTACTTC.